The 5 T cell receptor beta chains listed next were all sequenced from one sample in a study of cytomegalovirus exposure and HLA in healthy donors. Only in-frame clones appear in the TCRdb table, and some are missing; sequencing was by immunoSEQ multiplex PCR. The sample contains around 150,000 clones, just under 85% of which appear only once. The sequenced sample consisted of PBMCs. The receptors shown here come from a man aged 30 to 39 in good health and CMV-seropositive.

V gene TRBV7-2 combines with J gene TRBJ2-7; 13 bases map to TRBD2. With V trimmed by 1 base and J by 4 bases, 7 bases remained unmatched. CDR3 size: 17 residues. Germline values: CDR1 SGHTA, CDR2 FQGNSA. CDR3 residues: CASSLVTSGGEGYEQYF. The CDR3 nucleotides are TGTGCCAGCAGCTTAGTTACTAGCGGGGGGGAGGGATACGAGCAGTACTTC.

The chain links TRBV6-6 to TRBJ1-4; D uncertain. CDR1 and CDR2 from the germline V gene are MNHNY and SVGAGI (reference sequence). The ends were cut back, 5 bases at V and 4 bases at J, with 8 bases in the middle. The CDR3 extends over 13 amino acids. CDR3: CASSDTVNEKLFF. The CDR3 DNA follows: TGTGCCAGCAGTGACACAGTTAATGAAAAACTGTTTTTT.

The chain is built from TRBV25-1 and TRBJ1-1; 10 bases are shared with TRBD1. Trimming cost V 5 bases and J 5 bases; bases outside gene matches: 14. Germline-derived CDR1 and CDR2 are MGHDK and SYGVNS. This CDR3 is 17 amino acids long. Here the CDR3 DNA reads TGTGCCAGCAGTCCAATATTGGGACAGGGGTTTTTAACTGAAGCTTTCTTT. Translation: CASSPILGQGFLTEAFF.

This rearrangement joins TRBV4-1 to TRBJ1-3; D may be TRBD1 (5 bases). The V and J ends lost 0 bases and 4 bases respectively, with 19 bases between them. Germline V lookup: CDR1 MGHRA, CDR2 YSYEKL. This CDR3 spans 18 amino acids. This chain's CDR3 is CASSQEGWPGPSGNTIYF. The CDR3 DNA reads as TGCGCCAGCAGCCAAGAAGGGTGGCCAGGGCCATCGGGAAACACCATATATTTT.

The table lists this clone with a few counts. The CDR3 nucleotides read TGCGCCAGCAGCATTACAGCTAACTATGGCTACACCTTC. The encoded protein is CASSITANYGYTF. The chain couples TRBV5-1 to TRBJ1-2; unclear D gene. Germline CDR1 is SGHRS and CDR2 is YFSETQ. This CDR3 comprises 13 residues. V lost 4 bases and J lost 0, with 7 bases in between.